This TCR beta chain was observed in a study of PD-1 blockade in classical Hodgkin lymphoma. Study background: Patients received nivolumab 3 mg/kg intravenously every 2 weeks. Study results and limitations: Baseline TCR diversity was reportedly lower in newly diagnosed patients than in healthy donors. It was reported as lower still in relapsed/refractory patients. For complete responders, baseline diversity was comparable to that of newly diagnosed patients.

CDR1 is SEHNR and CDR2 is FQNEAQ in the germline V gene (reference sequence). CDR3 size: 12 residues. Trimming removed 11 bases at V and 2 bases at J, with 10 bases between. Method: immunoSEQ multiplex PCR; TCRdb's copy keeps in-frame clones and lacks some. There are fewer than 30,000 clones in the sample; roughly 80% occur only once, and 20% to 25% lies in the top ten. This clone was seen a handful of times. What it binds is not known. Brentuximab vedotin exposure varied, and every patient relapsed after autologous stem cell transplantation. Patients showed best responses of complete response, partial response or progressive disease.

Sequencing was performed on peripheral blood mononuclear cells (PBMCs), taken before the second cycle of nivolumab. The clonotype comes from a human donor with classical Hodgkin lymphoma. V and J are TRBV7-9 and TRBJ1-5; no reliable D call. CDR3 residues: CASQRGNQPQHF. In DNA form, the CDR3 reads TGTGCCTCCCAACGGGGCAATCAGCCCCAGCATTTT.